This record covers a single T cell receptor beta chain. Assay: immunoSEQ multiplex PCR; the TCRdb copy retains only in-frame clones and omits some. The sample lists some 100,000 clones; roughly 80% were seen once. The sample comes from a study of blood T cell repertoires in COVID-19. Germline CDR1 LNHDA, CDR2 SQIVND (reference sequence). The CDR3 extends over 14 amino acids. V was trimmed by 6 bases and J by 4 bases, leaving 13 bases between them. The J gene is TRBJ2-1, the V gene TRBV19, with a weak D call TRBD1 (6 bases). Sequenced: peripheral blood. This clonotype originated in an older man with active or convalescent COVID-19. CDR3 region: CASSPRTVYNEQFF. The DNA for the CDR3 is TGTGCCAGTAGCCCTCGGACAGTTTACAATGAGCAGTTCTTC.